This passage covers 18 T cell receptor beta chains from one sample sequenced in a study of Ad26.COV2.S vaccination and SARS-CoV-2 variants (dated by TCRdb to about 2021). The treatment or condition label for this specimen denotes: roughly 20 received Ad26.COV2.S at low or high dose, single or two shots; about 5 received placebo; per-sample allocation not given. For vaccine and placebo recipients, repertoires were sequenced using samples collected on day 63 after the first injection. To prepare the library, the immunoSEQ multiplex PCR assay was applied. TCRdb's version of the immuneACCESS table is confined to in-frame rearrangements and falls short of the full clone set. An unresolved V gene accounts for under half of the shortfall where checked; the remainder is of unknown origin. The sample profile shows 300,000 to 400,000 clones; approximately 90% of them were found once. The ten largest clonotypes hold around 4.5% of the sample.

This material consisted of peripheral blood, taken in a trial of Ad26.COV2.S vaccine versus placebo. The origin of the receptors is a person between 18 and 60 years old who received the Ad26.COV2.S COVID-19 vaccine or a placebo.

There are a few counts of this clone. This chain uses TRBV7-9 with TRBJ2-7; 7 bases map to TRBD1. The CDR3 totals 16 residues. Germline V gene data show CDR1 as SEHNR and CDR2 as FQNEAQ (reference sequence). After removal of 5 bases from V and 0 bases from J, the junction contained 10 bases not matched to a gene. The CDR3 coding sequence is TGTGCCAGCAGCAGCTCCTGGGACAGCTTCTCCTACGAGCAGTACTTC. Its translation: CASSSSWDSFSYEQYF.

This clone has a single count. In the same sample, other DNA sequences code for this CDR3. V gene TRBV5-4 combines with J gene TRBJ2-1, with TRBD2 matching 7 bases. V gave up 0 bases and J gave up 5 bases; unmatched junction bases: 2. The germline CDR1 and CDR2 sequences are SGHNT and YYREEE (reference sequence). CDR3 length equals 14 residues. CDR3 region: CASSLGGLNNEQFF. The CDR3 DNA is TGTGCCAGCAGCTTGGGGGGACTAAACAATGAGCAGTTCTTC.

The CDR3, as DNA: TGTGCCAGCAGCTTAGGGACAGGGGGGGCGGCCCAGCATTTT. Its translation is CASSLGTGGAAQHF. This chain uses TRBV7-6 with TRBJ1-5; 10 positions agree with TRBD1. V lost 1 base and J lost 11; bases outside the gene matches: 5. In germline, CDR1 is SGHVS, CDR2 FNYEAQ. The CDR3 is 14 residues long. Full variable domain (remainder filled in from reference TRBV7-6 and TRBJ1-5): GAGVSQSPRYKVTKRGQDVALRCDPISGHVSLYWYRQALGQGPEFLTYFNYEAQQDKSGLPNDRFSAERPEGSISTLTIQRTEQRDSAMYRCASSLGTGGAAQHFGDGTRLSIL.

In DNA, the CDR3 is TGTGCCAGCAGCTTAAGCGTGAGCGGAACAAGGGTCGAGCAGTACTTC. Its protein is CASSLSVSGTRVEQYF. The chain uses TRBV7-8 and TRBJ2-7; tentative D call: TRBD2 (5 bases). Germline V CDR1 and CDR2: SGHVS, FQNEAQ. V was trimmed by 2 bases and J by 6 bases, leaving 20 bases between them. CDR3 length: 16 residues.

This clone appeared once. The chain carries TRBV2 and TRBJ2-3; D is perhaps TRBD1 (5 bases). Trimming left V 4 bases short and J 6 bases short, with 11 bases between. The CDR3 has 13 residues. Germline V gene sequence: CDR1 SNHLY, CDR2 FYNNEI. The CDR3 protein is CASSVGAPDTQYF. CDR3 DNA: TGTGCCAGCAGTGTAGGGGCCCCGGATACGCAGTATTTT.

The chain's CDR3 is CASKESATNEKLFF. Written as DNA, the CDR3 is TGTGCCAGTAAGGAGAGTGCAACTAATGAAAAACTGTTTTTT. This rearrangement joins TRBV19 to TRBJ1-4, with D unresolved. The CDR3 totals 14 residues. Per germline, CDR1 LNHDA and CDR2 SQIVND (reference sequence). The germline V and J ends were trimmed by 7 bases and 0 bases, with 9 bases remaining between them.

In regard to this clone: Additional DNA sequences in this sample encode the identical CDR3. V and J are TRBV20-1 and TRBJ2-5; D is ambiguous. This CDR3 has 10 residues. V lost 3 bases and J 4 bases, leaving 3 bases between the germline ends. In germline, CDR1 is DFQATT, CDR2 SNEGSKA (reference sequence). CDR3 protein: CSASLETQYF. In DNA form, the CDR3 reads TGCAGTGCTAGTCTAGAGACCCAGTACTTC.

The CDR3 is CASSQDTRSKGDAFF. DNA for the CDR3: TGCGCCAGCAGCCAAGATACTAGGTCGAAAGGGGACGCTTTCTTT. V is TRBV4-3 and J is TRBJ1-1, with a weak D call TRBD1 (5 bases). V lost 0 bases, J lost 11 bases, and 19 bases lay in between. This CDR3 has 15 residues. Germline V gene lookup returns CDR1 LGHNA and CDR2 YSLEER.

The chain joins TRBV18 to TRBJ1-1, with D unresolved. Germline loops: CDR1 KGHSH, CDR2 LQKENI. CDR3 length: 14 amino acids. Trimming took 3 bases from V and 13 from J, leaving 21 bases between them. CDR3 amino acids: CASSPLDGRRVGFF. The CDR3, as DNA: TGTGCCAGCTCACCTCTGGACGGACGTCGGGTAGGTTTCTTT.

V is TRBV5-4 and J is TRBJ1-2; D remains unclear. The V gene lost 2 bases and the J gene lost 2 bases, with 7 bases spanning the gap. The CDR3 is 13 amino acids. Germline V gives CDR1 SGHNT, CDR2 YYREEE (reference sequence). CDR3 sequence: CASSFPGNYGYTF. Here the CDR3 DNA reads TGTGCCAGCAGCTTTCCGGGCAACTATGGCTACACCTTC.

The rearrangement links TRBV10-1 to TRBJ1-1; 9 bases are shared with TRBD1. This CDR3 is built from 15 residues. Germline CDR1 is WNHNN and CDR2 is SYGVQD (reference sequence). V was clipped by 4 bases and J by 0 bases; unmatched bases: 3. Written as DNA, the CDR3 is TGCGCCAGCAGTGGGGACAGGGCCATGAACACTGAAGCTTTCTTT. This encodes CASSGDRAMNTEAFF.

V and J are TRBV30 and TRBJ1-2, with 8 positions matching TRBD1. V shed 4 bases, J shed 3 bases, and the junction held 10 bases outside the gene matches. The germline V gene encodes CDR1 GTSNPN and CDR2 SVGIG (reference sequence). This CDR3 contains 15 residues. The CDR3 DNA reads as TGTGCCTGGAATCCGGGACAGGAGACGTACTATGGCTACACCTTC. Its protein is CAWNPGQETYYGYTF. The variable domain in full, with the rest retrieved from reference TRBV30 and TRBJ1-2, is SQTIHQWPATLVQPVGSPLSLECTVEGTSNPNLYWYRQAAGRGLQLLFYSVGIGQISSEVPQNLSASRPQDRQFILSSKKLLLSDSGFYLCAWNPGQETYYGYTFGSGTRLTVV.

This clone showed up just once. This chain uses TRBV9 with TRBJ2-5, with 10 bases matching TRBD1. Germline trimming cut 0 bases from V and 5 bases from J; bases unmatched to any gene: 1. This CDR3 has 14 amino acids. Germline CDR1 is SGDLS and CDR2 is YYNGEE. The DNA of the CDR3 is TGTGCCAGCAGCGTAGGGGGACAGGGGGAGACCCAGTACTTC. This encodes CASSVGGQGETQYF.

The chain joins TRBV6-5 to TRBJ2-5; 10 bases are a match to TRBD2. With 2 bases clipped from V and 4 bases from J, the junction kept 7 bases outside the gene matches. The CDR3 runs to 16 residues. The germline V gene has CDR1 MNHEY and CDR2 SVGAGI. CDR3 in amino acids: CASSYSLAGALETQYF. The CDR3, as DNA: TGTGCCAGCAGTTACAGCCTAGCGGGAGCTTTAGAGACCCAGTACTTC.

The gene calls are TRBV5-1 and TRBJ2-7; 7 nucleotides line up with TRBD2. Trimming cost V 0 bases and J 7 bases; bases outside gene matches: 7. The CDR3 is made up of 14 amino acids. From germline, CDR1 is SGHRS and CDR2 YFSETQ. The CDR3 sequence: CASSLAAGVGEQYF. CDR3 DNA: TGCGCCAGCAGCTTGGCCGCGGGGGTCGGGGAGCAGTACTTC.

The chain is built from TRBV7-9 and TRBJ1-1; D is unclear. The CDR3 totals 14 residues. V was trimmed by 3 bases and J by 0 bases, leaving 8 bases between them. Per the germline V gene, CDR1 is SEHNR and CDR2 is FQNEAQ (reference sequence). The CDR3 DNA reads TGTGCCAGCAGCTTGCAGGCGATGAACACTGAAGCTTTCTTT. Its translation is CASSLQAMNTEAFF. The full variable domain, rest sourced from reference TRBV7-9 and TRBJ1-1, is DTGVSQNPRHKITKRGQNVTFRCDPISEHNRLYWYRQTLGQGPEFLTYFQNEAQLEKSRLLSDRFSAERPKGSFSTLEIQRTEQGDSAMYLCASSLQAMNTEAFFGQGTRLTVV.

The chain recombines TRBV2 with TRBJ2-7; 7 nucleotides match TRBD2. V shed 0 bases, J shed 7 bases, and the junction held 3 bases outside the gene matches. The CDR3 runs to 13 residues. CDR1 is SNHLY, CDR2 FYNNEI, per germline. CDR3 loop: CASSEARGREQYF. The CDR3 DNA reads TGTGCCAGCAGTGAAGCGCGGGGGAGGGAGCAGTACTTC.

V and J are TRBV4-3 and TRBJ2-7; TRBD2 agrees at 10 bases. The germline CDR1 and CDR2 sequences are LGHNA and YSLEER. This CDR3 has 16 residues. V lost 4 bases and J lost 2; bases outside the gene matches: 8. The CDR3 DNA follows: TGCGCCAGCAGCCTAACTAGCGGGGTGACTACCTACGAGCAGTACTTC. Translating gives CASSLTSGVTTYEQYF.